This T cell receptor beta chain is drawn from a study of Ad26.COV2.S vaccination and SARS-CoV-2 variants. This CDR3 has 15 amino acids. Trimming removed 4 bases at V and 3 bases at J, with 14 bases between. The V gene's germline CDR1 is MNHEY and CDR2 SVGEGT. This table comes from immunoSEQ multiplex PCR, and its TCRdb copy is limited to in-frame clones, with some not included. The sample records under 150,000 clones, 86% being singletons. The TCR originated in a human donor who had recovered from COVID-19. The chain uses TRBV6-2 or TRBV6-3 and TRBJ2-3; no definite D call. This specimen consisted of peripheral blood, obtained after recovery from COVID-19. For the CDR3, the DNA is TGTGCCAGCAGTTTCCGGACGGGTCGTACAGATACGCAGTATTTT. Amino acid sequence: CASSFRTGRTDTQYF.